These 27 T cell receptor beta chains were sequenced from one sample in a study of blood T cell repertoires in COVID-19 (dated by TCRdb to about 2020). Libraries came from the immunoSEQ multiplex PCR assay. TCRdb holds this immuneACCESS table with in-frame rearrangements only. Some clones are missing; in checked studies, unresolved V genes explain under half, and the rest has no known cause. For this sample there are 45,000 to 60,000 clones; 85% to 90% appear just once. The ten largest clones capture 6.5% to 8% of the sample. The specimen sequenced was peripheral blood. The receptors stem from a human donor with active COVID-19. The donor label of this sample is uncertain.

Only a few counts were recorded for this clone. V gene TRBV6-4 combines with J gene TRBJ2-2, with TRBD2 matching 10 bases. V lost 2 bases, J lost 4 bases, and 4 bases stayed unmatched. This CDR3 has 16 amino acids. Germline CDR1 and CDR2: MRHNA and SNTAGT. The CDR3 sequence: CASSDSGRASTGELFF. In DNA, the CDR3 is TGTGCCAGCAGTGACAGCGGGAGGGCCTCCACCGGGGAGCTGTTTTTT.

V gene TRBV24-1 combines with J gene TRBJ2-2, with D maybe TRBD2 (6 bases). Trimming stripped 5 bases from V and 6 bases from J, with 9 bases between. From germline, CDR1 is KGHDR and CDR2 SFDVKD. The CDR3 is made up of 13 amino acids. This chain's CDR3 is CATSVGGSGELFF. The DNA for the CDR3 is TGTGCCACCAGTGTTGGGGGGTCCGGGGAGCTGTTTTTT.

V usage is TRBV18 and J usage is TRBJ1-1; 10 nucleotides align to TRBD1. Germline CDR1 KGHSH, CDR2 LQKENI. V was pared by 6 bases and J by 4 bases, with 11 bases of the junction left unmatched. CDR3 length: 16 residues. Here the CDR3 reads CASSRRQGADVTEAFF. The DNA for the CDR3 is TGTGCCAGCTCCCGTCGACAGGGGGCTGATGTCACTGAAGCTTTCTTT.

The chain uses TRBV25-1 and TRBJ2-7; 8 nucleotides agree with TRBD1. CDR1 and CDR2 (germline): MGHDK, SYGVNS. CDR3 length: 11 amino acids. V shed 4 bases and J 7 bases; nucleotides not matched to a gene: 0. CDR3 protein: CASSGTGEQYF. The CDR3, as DNA: TGTGCCAGCAGTGGGACAGGGGAGCAGTACTTC.

This sequence joins TRBV6-4 and TRBJ2-7; possibly TRBD2 for D (6 bases). CDR1 is MRHNA, CDR2 SNTAGT, per germline. V was cut by 8 bases and J by 7 bases, with 21 bases left in between. The CDR3 spans 14 residues. CDR3 bases: TGTGCCAGCGTGGGACCAGGAGGGCCCCGTGAGCAGTACTTC. This translates into CASVGPGGPREQYF.

The chain uses TRBV24-1 and TRBJ2-1, with D unclear. The germline V gene has CDR1 KGHDR and CDR2 SFDVKD. This CDR3 is built from 13 residues. Trimming pared 4 bases from V and 0 bases from J, leaving 3 bases between. For the CDR3, the DNA is TGTGCCACCAGTGAGAGCTCCTACAATGAGCAGTTCTTC. Its translation: CATSESSYNEQFF.

The chain recombines TRBV6-5 with TRBJ2-7; D possibly corresponds to TRBD2 (5 bases). Germline V gene data show CDR1 as MNHEY and CDR2 as SVGAGI. Trimming pared 4 bases from V and 12 bases from J, leaving 16 bases between. CDR3 length equals 12 residues. The CDR3 loop reads CASSSQTGNRYF. DNA for the CDR3: TGTGCCAGCAGTTCTCAGACGGGGAATCGGTACTTC.

J is TRBJ2-1 and V is TRBV9; 8 bases agree with TRBD1. The CDR3 consists of 16 residues. Germline trimming cut 0 bases from V and 0 bases from J; bases unmatched to any gene: 2. Germline CDR1 SGDLS, CDR2 YYNGEE. CDR3 amino acids: CASSVGTGNSYNEQFF. The CDR3 DNA reads as TGTGCCAGCAGCGTAGGGACAGGGAACTCCTACAATGAGCAGTTCTTC.

CDR3 sequence reads: CASQSWGGNYEQYF. The CDR3, as DNA: TGCGCCAGCCAAAGCTGGGGGGGAAACTACGAGCAGTACTTC. The chain has TRBV5-1 and TRBJ2-7, with 7 bases fitting TRBD2. Germline V gene sequence: CDR1 SGHRS, CDR2 YFSETQ. V was pared by 7 bases and J by 3 bases, with 10 bases of the junction left unmatched. The CDR3 spans 14 residues.

This chain links TRBV24-1 with TRBJ2-2; TRBD2 matches at 12 bases. J lost 1 base, V lost 5 bases, and 4 bases had no gene match. The CDR3 has 17 residues. Germline V gives CDR1 KGHDR, CDR2 SFDVKD. CDR3 sequence reads: CATSAQGLAGNTGELFF. CDR3 in DNA: TGTGCCACCAGTGCCCAGGGACTAGCGGGGAACACCGGGGAGCTGTTTTTT.

This clone was seen only a few times. The rearrangement links TRBV19 to TRBJ1-5; 7 bases are shared with TRBD1. With 4 bases clipped from V and 4 bases from J, the junction kept 13 bases outside the gene matches. This CDR3 region has 17 residues. CDR1 is LNHDA, CDR2 SQIVND, per germline (reference sequence). The CDR3 DNA is TGTGCCAGTAGTACCCATATCAAGACAGGGAATAATCAGCCCCAGCATTTT. It codes for CASSTHIKTGNNQPQHF.

The DNA for the CDR3 is TGTGCCAGCTCACGTGGGGGGAGTCAACCCTACGAGCAGTACTTC. It yields the protein CASSRGGSQPYEQYF. The chain links TRBV18 to TRBJ2-7, with D maybe TRBD2 (6 bases). This CDR3 comprises 15 residues. Trimming took 4 bases from V and 2 from J, leaving 15 bases between them. CDR1 is KGHSH, CDR2 LQKENI, per germline.

The chain recombines TRBV2 with TRBJ2-7; D may be TRBD1 (6 bases). The CDR3 has 13 amino acids. V dropped 6 bases and J dropped 2 bases, with 11 bases sitting between them. CDR1 is SNHLY, CDR2 FYNNEI, per germline. The CDR3 region is CASRTAGAYEQYF. CDR3 sequence (DNA): TGTGCCAGCAGAACGGCAGGGGCCTACGAGCAGTACTTC.

This clone appeared a single time. The chain couples TRBV6-5 to TRBJ1-5; D possibly corresponds to TRBD1 (5 bases). CDR3 length: 14 amino acids. CDR1 and CDR2 from the germline V gene are MNHEY and SVGAGI. Deletions cut 7 bases from V and 6 bases from J, with 16 bases between. The CDR3 region is CASTGRQTTQPQHF. In nucleotides, the CDR3 is TGTGCCAGCACTGGACGACAGACCACTCAGCCCCAGCATTTT.

J is TRBJ2-7 and V is TRBV10-3, with D unclear. This CDR3 has 14 amino acids. Looked up from germline, CDR1 is ENHRY and CDR2 is SYGVKD. Trimming cost V 3 bases and J 2 bases, with 11 bases left between them. In DNA form, the CDR3 reads TGTGCCATCAGTGAACGCCAGGATACCTACGAGCAGTACTTC. Residues: CAISERQDTYEQYF.

This clone was seen just once. The junction departs from germline at one end; a sequencing error may be responsible. V is TRBV7-2 and J is TRBJ2-7; 7 bases map to TRBD1. Germline V gene data show CDR1 as SGHTA and CDR2 as FQGNSA. CDR3 length equals 15 residues. The CDR3 spells CASCFRPGGSYEQYF. The CDR3 nucleotides are TGTGCCAGCTGCTTTCGCCCAGGGGGCTCCTACGAGCAGTACTTC.

This sequence joins TRBV29-1 and TRBJ2-3; D gene unclear. In germline, CDR1 is SQVTM, CDR2 ANQGSEA. The CDR3 runs to 11 residues. Trimming removed 4 bases at V and 6 bases at J, with 8 bases between. The CDR3 is CSVAPLDTQYF. Written as DNA, the CDR3 is TGCAGCGTTGCCCCGTTGGATACGCAGTATTTT.

A single count supports this clone. The chain carries TRBV6-5 and TRBJ2-5; possible D gene TRBD2, 6 bases. CDR3 size: 14 residues. In germline, CDR1 is MNHEY, CDR2 SVGAGI. Trimming pared 6 bases from V and 3 bases from J, leaving 14 bases between. CDR3: CASSGTWGEETQYF. CDR3 sequence (DNA): TGTGCCAGCAGCGGGACTTGGGGAGAAGAGACCCAGTACTTC.

J is TRBJ1-3 and V is TRBV19; TRBD1 agrees at 8 bases. The CDR3 is made up of 15 amino acids. J gave up 3 bases and V 6 bases, and 7 bases lay outside the gene matches. CDR1 is LNHDA, CDR2 SQIVND, per germline (reference sequence). The CDR3 sequence is CASSTRGQGGNTIYF. CDR3 coding DNA: TGTGCCAGTAGCACCAGGGGGCAAGGTGGAAACACCATATATTTT.

The rearrangement joins TRBV5-8 to TRBJ2-5; tentative D call: TRBD1 (6 bases). CDR3 size: 13 residues. Germline V gene data show CDR1 as SGHTS and CDR2 as YDEGEE. V lost 4 bases to trimming and J lost 4 bases, with 11 bases between them. The CDR3 is CASSTRGGETQYF. DNA of the CDR3: TGTGCCAGCAGCACCAGGGGTGGAGAGACCCAGTACTTC. Complete variable domain (other parts from reference TRBV5-8 and TRBJ2-5): EAGVTQSPTHLIKTRGQQATLRCSPISGHTSVYWYQQALGLGLQFLLWYDEGEERNRGNFPPRFSGRQFPNYSSELNVNALELEDSALYLCASSTRGGETQYFGPGTRLLVL.

The rearrangement links TRBV27 to TRBJ2-1; D unclear. CDR3 length equals 14 residues. Germline assignment: CDR1 MNHEY and CDR2 SMNVEV (reference sequence). Trimming took off 6 bases at V and 0 bases at J, with 9 bases between the two ends. This CDR3 reads CASSPLSSYNEQFF. CDR3 DNA sequence: TGTGCCAGCAGCCCCCTGAGCTCCTACAATGAGCAGTTCTTC.

The genes are TRBV10-3 and TRBJ2-1, with D perhaps TRBD2 (6 bases). Trimming took off 6 bases at V and 5 bases at J, with 14 bases between the two ends. This CDR3 contains 14 residues. From germline, CDR1 is ENHRY and CDR2 SYGVKD. Here the CDR3 DNA reads TGTGCCATCAGATCCTCTGGAGGGGACAATGAGCAGTTCTTC. This encodes CAIRSSGGDNEQFF.

The chain employs TRBV3-1 (or the pseudogene TRBV3-2) and TRBJ1-1; TRBD1 agrees at 9 bases. After removal of 0 bases from V and 4 bases from J, the junction contained 6 bases not matched to a gene. The CDR3 consists of 16 residues. Germline CDR1 and CDR2: LGHDT and YNNKEL (reference sequence). CDR3 protein: CASSQEGQGFSTEAFF. CDR3 nucleotides: TGTGCCAGCAGCCAAGAGGGACAGGGTTTTTCCACTGAAGCTTTCTTT.

The rearrangement uses TRBV27 and TRBJ1-2, with TRBD1 identical over 9 bases. After removal of 5 bases from V and 8 bases from J, the junction contained 12 bases not matched to a gene. CDR1 is MNHEY and CDR2 is SMNVEV in the germline V gene (reference sequence). CDR3 length equals 15 residues. The CDR3 DNA is TGTGCCAGCAGTCCAACGCGGGACAGGGAAAACGGCTACACCTTC. Protein sequence: CASSPTRDRENGYTF.

This chain joins TRBV21-1 and TRBJ2-4; the D segment call TRBD2 is taken from the table without a DNA check. TRBV21-1 is noted as a pseudogene. The CDR3 has 16 residues. For the CDR3, the DNA is TGTGCCAGCTCCTTACCCCTCGGGTTCACCAAAAACATTCAGTACTTC. Residues: CASSLPLGFTKNIQYF.

V and J are TRBV9 and TRBJ2-5, with 8 nucleotides matching TRBD1. The germline V gene encodes CDR1 SGDLS and CDR2 YYNGEE. J was trimmed by 2 bases and V by 3 bases; bases with no gene match: 6. The CDR3 runs 15 residues. CDR3 nucleotides: TGTGCCAGCAGCGCCAATACAGGGGGACAAGAGACCCAGTACTTC. Amino acid sequence: CASSANTGGQETQYF.

This clone is medium-sized by share. This sequence joins TRBV27 and TRBJ1-2; D is unclear. Looked up from germline, CDR1 is MNHEY and CDR2 is SMNVEV (reference sequence). The CDR3 is 14 amino acids. Trimming stripped 2 bases from V and 6 bases from J, with 13 bases between. CDR3 nucleotide sequence: TGTGCCAGCAGTTTAAGTCTGGAGGGCCATGGCTACACCTTC. It specifies CASSLSLEGHGYTF.